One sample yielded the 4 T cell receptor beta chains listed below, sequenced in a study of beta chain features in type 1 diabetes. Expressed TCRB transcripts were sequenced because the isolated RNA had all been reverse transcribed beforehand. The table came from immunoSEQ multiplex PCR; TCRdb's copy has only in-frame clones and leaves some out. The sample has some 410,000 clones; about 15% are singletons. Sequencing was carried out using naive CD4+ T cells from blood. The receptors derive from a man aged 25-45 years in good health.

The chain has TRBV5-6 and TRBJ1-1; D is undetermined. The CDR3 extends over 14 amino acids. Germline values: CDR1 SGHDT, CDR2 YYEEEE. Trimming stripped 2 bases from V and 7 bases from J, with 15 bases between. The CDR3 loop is CASSFEIQPIEAFF. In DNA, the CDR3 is TGTGCCAGCAGCTTCGAGATCCAGCCAATTGAAGCTTTCTTT.

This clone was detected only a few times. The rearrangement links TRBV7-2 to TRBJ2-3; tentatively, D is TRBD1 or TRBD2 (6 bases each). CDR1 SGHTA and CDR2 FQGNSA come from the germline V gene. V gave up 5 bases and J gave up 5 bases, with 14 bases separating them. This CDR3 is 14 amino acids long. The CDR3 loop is CASSRLGGLDTQYF. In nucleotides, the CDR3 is TGTGCCAGCAGCCGACTGGGGGGCCTAGATACGCAGTATTTT. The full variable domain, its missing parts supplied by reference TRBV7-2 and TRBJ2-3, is GAGVSQSPSNKVTEKGKDVELRCDPISGHTALYWYRQSLGQGLEFLIYFQGNSAPDKSGLPSDRFSAERTGGSVSTLTIQRTQQEDSAVYLCASSRLGGLDTQYFGPGTRLTVL.

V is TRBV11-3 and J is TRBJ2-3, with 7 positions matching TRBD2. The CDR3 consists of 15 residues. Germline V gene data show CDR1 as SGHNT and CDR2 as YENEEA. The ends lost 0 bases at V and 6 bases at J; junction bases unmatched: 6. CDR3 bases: TGTGCCAGCAGCTTAGAGCCTAGCGGCCGGGATACGCAGTATTTT. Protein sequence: CASSLEPSGRDTQYF.

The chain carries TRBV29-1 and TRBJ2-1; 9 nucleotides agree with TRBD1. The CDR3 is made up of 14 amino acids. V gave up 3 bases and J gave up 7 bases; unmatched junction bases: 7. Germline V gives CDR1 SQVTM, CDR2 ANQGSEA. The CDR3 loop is CSVDEQGARNEQFF. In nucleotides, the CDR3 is TGCAGCGTTGATGAACAGGGGGCGCGGAATGAGCAGTTCTTC.